This T cell receptor (beta chain) was sequenced during a study of blood T cell repertoires in COVID-19. Libraries were prepared by immunoSEQ multiplex PCR; TCRdb keeps only in-frame clonotypes and omits some of them. The table lists a few hundred thousand clones, more than 70% of them singletons. This CDR3 comprises 15 residues. Germline lookup yields CDR1 MNHEY and CDR2 SVGAGI. V gave up 7 bases and J gave up 0 bases; unmatched junction bases: 6. The material sequenced was peripheral blood. This TCR derives from a woman aged 25 to 45 who had recovered from COVID-19. J is TRBJ1-3 and V is TRBV6-5; 7 nucleotides match TRBD1. The CDR3 loop reads CASTQRDSSGNTIYF. The CDR3 DNA reads as TGTGCCAGCACCCAAAGGGACAGCTCTGGAAACACCATATATTTT.